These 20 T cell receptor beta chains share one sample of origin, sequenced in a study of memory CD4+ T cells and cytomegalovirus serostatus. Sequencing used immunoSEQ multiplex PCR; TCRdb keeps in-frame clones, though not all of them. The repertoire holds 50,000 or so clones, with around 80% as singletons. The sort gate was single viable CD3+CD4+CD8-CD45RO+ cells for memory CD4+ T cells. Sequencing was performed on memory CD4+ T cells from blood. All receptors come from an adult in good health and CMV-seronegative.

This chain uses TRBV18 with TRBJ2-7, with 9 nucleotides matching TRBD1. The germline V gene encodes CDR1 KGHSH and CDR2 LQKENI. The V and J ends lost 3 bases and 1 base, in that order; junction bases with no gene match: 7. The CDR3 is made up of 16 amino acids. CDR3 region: CASSPSRDRVSYEQYF. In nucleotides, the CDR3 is TGTGCCAGCTCACCTTCCCGGGACAGGGTATCCTACGAGCAGTACTTC.

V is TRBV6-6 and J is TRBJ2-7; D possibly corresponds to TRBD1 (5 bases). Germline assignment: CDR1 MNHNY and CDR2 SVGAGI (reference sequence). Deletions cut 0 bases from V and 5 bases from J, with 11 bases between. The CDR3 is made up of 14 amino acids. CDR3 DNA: TGTGCCAGCAGTTACTCGGCCAGGGCACACGAGCAGTACTTC. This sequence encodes CASSYSARAHEQYF.

The CDR3 sequence is CASSFAPRRAPGNEQFF. As DNA, the CDR3 is TGTGCCAGCAGTTTCGCCCCCCGGAGGGCCCCCGGCAATGAGCAGTTCTTC. The V and J genes are TRBV28 and TRBJ2-1; the D gene is possibly TRBD2 (6 bases). Germline V gene sequence: CDR1 MDHEN, CDR2 SYDVKM. This CDR3 comprises 17 residues. Trimming took 3 bases from V and 6 from J, leaving 21 bases between them.

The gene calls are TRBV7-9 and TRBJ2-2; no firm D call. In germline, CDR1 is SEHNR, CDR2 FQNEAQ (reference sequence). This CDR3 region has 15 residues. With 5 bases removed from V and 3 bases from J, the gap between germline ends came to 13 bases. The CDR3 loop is CASSLWIGHTGELFF. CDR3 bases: TGTGCCAGCAGCCTTTGGATAGGGCACACCGGGGAGCTGTTTTTT.

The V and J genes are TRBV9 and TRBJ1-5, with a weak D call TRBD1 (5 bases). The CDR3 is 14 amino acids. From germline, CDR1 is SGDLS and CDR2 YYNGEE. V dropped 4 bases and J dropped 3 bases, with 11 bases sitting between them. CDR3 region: CASSPSGVNQPQHF. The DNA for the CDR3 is TGTGCCAGCAGCCCGTCGGGGGTCAATCAGCCCCAGCATTTT.

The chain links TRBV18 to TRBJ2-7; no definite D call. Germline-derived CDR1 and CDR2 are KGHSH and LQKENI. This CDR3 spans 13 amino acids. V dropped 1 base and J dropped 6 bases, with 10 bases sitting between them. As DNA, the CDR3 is TGTGCCAGCTCACCACGGGGTCTCGGCGAGCAGTACTTC. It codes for CASSPRGLGEQYF.

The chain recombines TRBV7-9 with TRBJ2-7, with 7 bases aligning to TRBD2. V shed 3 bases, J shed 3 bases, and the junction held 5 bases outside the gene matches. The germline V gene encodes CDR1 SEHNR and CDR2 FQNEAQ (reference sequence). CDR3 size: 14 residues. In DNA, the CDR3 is TGTGCCAGCAGCTTTTCTAGCGGTGGCTACGAGCAGTACTTC. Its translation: CASSFSSGGYEQYF.

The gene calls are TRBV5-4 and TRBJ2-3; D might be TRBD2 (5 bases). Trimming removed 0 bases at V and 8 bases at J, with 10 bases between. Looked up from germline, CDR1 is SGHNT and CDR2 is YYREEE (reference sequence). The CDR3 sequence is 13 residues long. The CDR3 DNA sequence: TGTGCCAGCAGCTTGGCCAACCGGGGTACGCAGTATTTT. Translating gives CASSLANRGTQYF. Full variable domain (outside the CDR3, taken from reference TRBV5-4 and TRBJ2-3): ETGVTQSPTHLIKTRGQQVTLRCSSQSGHNTVSWYQQALGQGPQFIFQYYREEENGRGNFPPRFSGLQFPNYSSELNVNALELDDSALYLCASSLANRGTQYFGPGTRLTVL.

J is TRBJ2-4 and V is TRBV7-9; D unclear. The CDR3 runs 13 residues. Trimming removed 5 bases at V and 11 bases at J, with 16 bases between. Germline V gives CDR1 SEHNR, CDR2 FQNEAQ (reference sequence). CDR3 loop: CASSPPLKSFQYF. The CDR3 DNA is TGTGCCAGCAGCCCTCCTTTGAAGAGCTTTCAGTACTTC.

The CDR3 region is CASSLGEGRYIQYF. Here the CDR3 DNA reads TGTGCCAGCAGCCTCGGTGAAGGTCGGTACATTCAGTACTTC. The V call is TRBV7-2, the J call TRBJ2-4; D remains ambiguous. The CDR3 length is 14 residues. Germline lookup yields CDR1 SGHTA and CDR2 FQGNSA. V was trimmed by 5 bases and J by 8 bases, leaving 16 bases between them.

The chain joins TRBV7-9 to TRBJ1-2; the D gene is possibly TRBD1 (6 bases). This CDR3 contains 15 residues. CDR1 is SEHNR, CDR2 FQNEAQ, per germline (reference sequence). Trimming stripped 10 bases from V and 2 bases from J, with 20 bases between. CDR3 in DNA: TGTGCCACGGGGCGGAAGGGGGACAAGAACTATGGCTACACCTTC. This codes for CATGRKGDKNYGYTF.

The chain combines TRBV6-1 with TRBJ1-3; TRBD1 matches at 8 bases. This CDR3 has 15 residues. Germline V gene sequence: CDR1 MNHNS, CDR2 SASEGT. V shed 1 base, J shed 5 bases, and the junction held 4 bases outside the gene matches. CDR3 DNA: TGTGCCAGCAGTGAAGGACAGGGGAATAGAAACACCATATATTTT. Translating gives CASSEGQGNRNTIYF.

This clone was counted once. CDR3 in amino acids: CASSHKSREGTGELFF. As DNA, the CDR3 is TGCGCCAGCAGCCATAAGTCCAGGGAGGGCACCGGGGAGCTGTTTTTT. V usage is TRBV5-1 and J usage is TRBJ2-2, with 7 positions matching TRBD2. CDR1 is SGHRS, CDR2 YFSETQ, per germline. V shed 4 bases and J 4 bases; nucleotides not matched to a gene: 10. The CDR3 is 16 amino acids.

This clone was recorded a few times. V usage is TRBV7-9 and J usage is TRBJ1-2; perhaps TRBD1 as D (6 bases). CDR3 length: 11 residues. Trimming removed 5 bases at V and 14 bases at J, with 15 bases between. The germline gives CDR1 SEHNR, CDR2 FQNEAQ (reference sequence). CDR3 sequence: CASSLGAVLTF. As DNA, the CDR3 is TGTGCCAGCAGCCTGGGGGCTGTCTTAACCTTC.

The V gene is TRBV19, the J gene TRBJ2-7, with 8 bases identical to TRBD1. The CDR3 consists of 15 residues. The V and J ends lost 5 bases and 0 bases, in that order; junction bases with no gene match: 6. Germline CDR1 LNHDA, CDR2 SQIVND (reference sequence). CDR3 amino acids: CASSLSGTGSYEQYF. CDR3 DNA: TGTGCCAGTAGTTTATCCGGGACAGGCTCCTACGAGCAGTACTTC.

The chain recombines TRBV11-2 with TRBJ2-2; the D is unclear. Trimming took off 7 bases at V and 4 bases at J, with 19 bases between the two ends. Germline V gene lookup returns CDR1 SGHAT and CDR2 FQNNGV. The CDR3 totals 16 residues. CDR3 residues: CASIDPGLPFTGELFF. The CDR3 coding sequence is TGTGCCAGCATCGACCCGGGTCTCCCTTTCACCGGGGAGCTGTTTTTT.

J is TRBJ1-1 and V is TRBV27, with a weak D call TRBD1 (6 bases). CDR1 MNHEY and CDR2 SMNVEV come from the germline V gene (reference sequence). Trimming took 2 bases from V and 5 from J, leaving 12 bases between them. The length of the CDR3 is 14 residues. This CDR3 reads CASSLTGFNTEAFF. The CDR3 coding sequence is TGTGCCAGCAGTTTAACAGGGTTTAATACTGAAGCTTTCTTT.

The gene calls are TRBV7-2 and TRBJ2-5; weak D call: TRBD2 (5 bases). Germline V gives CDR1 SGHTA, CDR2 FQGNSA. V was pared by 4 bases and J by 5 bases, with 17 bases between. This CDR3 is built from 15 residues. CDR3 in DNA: TGTGCCAGCAGCTCGGAGGCCAGCCGTAGGGAGACCCAGTACTTC. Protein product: CASSSEASRRETQYF.

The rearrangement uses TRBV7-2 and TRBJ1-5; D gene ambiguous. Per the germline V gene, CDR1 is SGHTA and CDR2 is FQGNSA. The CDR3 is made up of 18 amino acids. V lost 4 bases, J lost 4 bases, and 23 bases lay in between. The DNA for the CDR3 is TGTGCCAGCAGCTCCCATCCTACCCGGAATCAGGTGAATCAGCCCCAGCATTTT. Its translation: CASSSHPTRNQVNQPQHF.

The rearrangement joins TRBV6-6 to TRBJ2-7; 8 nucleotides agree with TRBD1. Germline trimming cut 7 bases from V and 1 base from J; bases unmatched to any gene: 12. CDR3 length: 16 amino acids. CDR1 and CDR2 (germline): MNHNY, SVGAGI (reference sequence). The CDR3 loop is CASTLQGGVVSYEQYF. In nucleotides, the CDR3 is TGTGCCAGCACATTACAGGGGGGCGTTGTATCCTACGAGCAGTACTTC.